The entry below describes one T cell receptor beta chain. What it binds is not known. With 1 base clipped from V and 0 bases from J, the junction kept 4 bases outside the gene matches. Germline CDR1 and CDR2: SGHTA and FQGTGA. This CDR3 region has 17 residues. This entry is derived from a study of T cell responses to AZD1222 COVID-19 vaccine. Notes on the study in general: Reportedly, close to half of spike-specific TCRs are directed against unmutated variant regions.

TCRdb's table, derived via immunoSEQ multiplex PCR, lists solely in-frame clones and lacks some. This repertoire shows over 95,000 clones, about 85% found once; its top ten account for less than 3.5%. The chain has TRBV7-3 and TRBJ2-3; 10 positions agree with TRBD1. The sequences come from peripheral blood, collected on day 0 of AZD1222 vaccination. This TCR came from an adult in good health. CDR3 loop: CASSLSGTGVSTDTQYF. As DNA, the CDR3 is TGTGCCAGCAGCTTAAGCGGGACAGGGGTTAGCACAGATACGCAGTATTTT.